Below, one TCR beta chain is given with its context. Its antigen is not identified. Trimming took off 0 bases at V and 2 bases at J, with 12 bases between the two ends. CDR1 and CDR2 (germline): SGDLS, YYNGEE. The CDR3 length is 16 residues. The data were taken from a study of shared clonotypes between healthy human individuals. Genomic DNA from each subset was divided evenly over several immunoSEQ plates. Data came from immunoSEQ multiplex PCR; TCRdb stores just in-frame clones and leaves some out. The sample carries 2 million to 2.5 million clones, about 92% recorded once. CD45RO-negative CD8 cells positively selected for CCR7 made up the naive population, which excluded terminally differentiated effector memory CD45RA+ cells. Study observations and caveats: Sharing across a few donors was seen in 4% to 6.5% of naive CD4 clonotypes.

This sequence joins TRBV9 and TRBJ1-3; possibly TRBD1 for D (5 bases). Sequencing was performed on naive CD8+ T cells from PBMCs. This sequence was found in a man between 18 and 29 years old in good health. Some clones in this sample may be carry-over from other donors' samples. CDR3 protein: CASSVGEGRPGNTIYF. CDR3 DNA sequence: TGTGCCAGCAGCGTAGGAGAGGGGAGGCCTGGAAACACCATATATTTT.